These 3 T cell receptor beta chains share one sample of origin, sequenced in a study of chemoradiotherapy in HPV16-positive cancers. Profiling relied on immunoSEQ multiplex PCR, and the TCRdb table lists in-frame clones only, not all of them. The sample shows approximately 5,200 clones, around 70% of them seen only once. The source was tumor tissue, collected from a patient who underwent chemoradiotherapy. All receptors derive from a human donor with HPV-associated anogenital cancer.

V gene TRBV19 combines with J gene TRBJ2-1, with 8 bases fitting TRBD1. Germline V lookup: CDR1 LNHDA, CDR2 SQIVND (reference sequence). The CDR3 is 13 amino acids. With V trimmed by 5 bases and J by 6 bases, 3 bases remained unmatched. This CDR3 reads CASSLDRANEQFF. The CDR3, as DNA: TGTGCCAGTAGTCTGGACAGGGCCAATGAGCAGTTCTTC.

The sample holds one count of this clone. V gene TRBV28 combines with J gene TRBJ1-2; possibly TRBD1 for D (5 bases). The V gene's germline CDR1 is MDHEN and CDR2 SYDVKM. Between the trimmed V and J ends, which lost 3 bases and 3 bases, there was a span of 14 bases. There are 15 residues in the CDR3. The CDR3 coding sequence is TGTGCCAGCAGTTTTTGGGTCTCGGGGGACTATGGCTACACCTTC. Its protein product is CASSFWVSGDYGYTF.

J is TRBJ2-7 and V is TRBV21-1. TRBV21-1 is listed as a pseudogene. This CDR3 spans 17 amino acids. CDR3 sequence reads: CASSKSVISPSDLWKYF. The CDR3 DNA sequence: TGTGCCAGCAGCAAATCGGTCATCTCCCCTTCGGACCTTTGGAAGTACTTC.